The 15 T cell receptor beta chains reported below all come from one sample, sequenced in a study of cytomegalovirus exposure and HLA in healthy donors. Use of 60 Vbeta and 13 Jbeta primers characterized the PCR. Assay used: immunoSEQ multiplex PCR; TCRdb lists only in-frame clones, some missing. Among 110,000 to 150,000 clones, around 73% were seen once, and the ten largest hold around 1.5%. The sample taken for sequencing was PBMCs. The receptors here all came from a female donor in good health and CMV-seronegative.

V and J are TRBV7-6 and TRBJ2-5; 12 bases align to TRBD2. Germline assignment: CDR1 SGHVS and CDR2 FNYEAQ. Losses at the gene ends were 0 bases for V and 7 bases for J; bases not matched to a gene: 12. There are 18 residues in the CDR3. The CDR3 DNA reads as TGTGCCAGCAGCTTAGCGATCCTAGCGGGGGGGGCTGTCGGGACCCAGTACTTC. Translated: CASSLAILAGGAVGTQYF.

V usage is TRBV5-1 and J usage is TRBJ2-5; 7 bases line up with TRBD1. CDR1 and CDR2 from the germline V gene are SGHRS and YFSETQ. The V gene end was trimmed by 0 bases and the J gene end by 3 bases; junction bases not matched to a gene: 11. The CDR3 is 17 residues long. As DNA, the CDR3 is TGCGCCAGCAGCTTGGTATTTGACAGGGTAGGGAAAGAGACCCAGTACTTC. This encodes CASSLVFDRVGKETQYF. The full variable domain, with the rest looked up from reference TRBV5-1 and TRBJ2-5, is KAGVTQTPRYLIKTRGQQVTLSCSPISGHRSVSWYQQTPGQGLQFLFEYFSETQRNKGNFPGRFSGRQFSNSRSEMNVSTLELGDSALYLCASSLVFDRVGKETQYFGPGTRLLVL.

CDR3 sequence: CASSIQGSFYEQYF. For the CDR3, the DNA is TGTGCCAGTAGTATTCAGGGGTCCTTCTACGAGCAGTACTTC. The chain couples TRBV19 to TRBJ2-7, with D perhaps TRBD1 (6 bases). CDR3 size: 14 residues. Per the germline V gene, CDR1 is LNHDA and CDR2 is SQIVND (reference sequence). V lost 3 bases to trimming and J lost 3 bases, with 12 bases between them.

The chain joins TRBV5-1 to TRBJ2-3; 10 bases fit TRBD2. Germline loops: CDR1 SGHRS, CDR2 YFSETQ. After removal of 4 bases from V and 9 bases from J, the junction contained 11 bases not matched to a gene. The CDR3 contains 15 residues. CDR3 sequence (DNA): TGCGCCAGCAGCCAGACGCTAGCGGGAGAGGGGACGCAGTATTTT. This encodes CASSQTLAGEGTQYF.

V gene TRBV6-5 combines with J gene TRBJ2-1; TRBD1 matches at 10 bases. After removal of 2 bases from V and 8 bases from J, the junction contained 9 bases not matched to a gene. The CDR3 covers 16 residues. CDR1 and CDR2 (germline): MNHEY, SVGAGI. This CDR3 is CASSYLGQGWIHEQFF. The CDR3 DNA is TGTGCCAGCAGTTACCTGGGACAGGGGTGGATTCATGAGCAGTTCTTC.

The chain has TRBV18 and TRBJ2-7; TRBD2 aligns across 11 bases. The CDR3 consists of 14 residues. V gave up 8 bases and J gave up 2 bases; unmatched junction bases: 5. Germline V gives CDR1 KGHSH, CDR2 LQKENI. The CDR3 here is CASRRLAGPYEQYF. CDR3 in DNA: TGTGCCAGCCGGCGACTAGCGGGGCCCTACGAGCAGTACTTC.

This clone showed up just a few times. The chain combines TRBV10-3 with TRBJ2-7; weak D call: TRBD1 (5 bases). This CDR3 spans 14 amino acids. Germline-derived CDR1 and CDR2 are ENHRY and SYGVKD. V dropped 3 bases and J dropped 2 bases, with 11 bases sitting between them. CDR3 residues: CAISDDSNPYEQYF. The CDR3 DNA sequence: TGTGCCATCAGTGATGACAGTAATCCCTACGAGCAGTACTTC.

This chain joins TRBV7-9 and TRBJ2-3; D not certain. Germline V gives CDR1 SEHNR, CDR2 FQNEAQ (reference sequence). Trimming shortened V by 5 bases and J by 3 bases, and 12 bases separated the two germline ends. The length of the CDR3 is 14 residues. The CDR3 nucleotides are TGTGCCAGCAGCACTACCGGCGTTACAGATACGCAGTATTTT. Translating gives CASSTTGVTDTQYF. The variable domain in full, completed from reference TRBV7-9 and TRBJ2-3, reads DTGVSQNPRHKITKRGQNVTFRCDPISEHNRLYWYRQTLGQGPEFLTYFQNEAQLEKSRLLSDRFSAERPKGSFSTLEIQRTEQGDSAMYLCASSTTGVTDTQYFGPGTRLTVL.

The chain uses TRBV6-1 and TRBJ1-5; 10 bases align to TRBD1. The CDR3 consists of 14 residues. CDR1 MNHNS and CDR2 SASEGT come from the germline V gene. The V and J ends lost 10 bases and 5 bases, in that order; junction bases with no gene match: 8. The CDR3 here is CATRGDRGDQPQHF. DNA of the CDR3: TGTGCCACCCGGGGGGACAGGGGTGATCAGCCCCAGCATTTT.

This chain joins TRBV5-1 and TRBJ2-2; D uncertain. The CDR3 sequence is 11 residues long. Germline V gene lookup returns CDR1 SGHRS and CDR2 YFSETQ. V was shortened by 2 bases and J by 8 bases, with 4 bases between the two germline ends. CDR3: CASSLRGELFF. The CDR3 DNA is TGCGCCAGCAGCTTACGGGGGGAGCTGTTTTTT.

Remarks on this clone: The junction shows a germline mismatch at one end, possibly a read error. This chain joins TRBV7-3 and TRBJ1-1; 7 bases map to TRBD1. Germline V gene lookup returns CDR1 SGHTA and CDR2 FQGTGA. The CDR3 has 14 amino acids. The CDR3 region is CVSSSQGYGTEAFF. The CDR3 nucleotides read TGTGTCAGCAGCTCACAGGGGTATGGCACTGAAGCTTTCTTT.

This clone was counted only a few times. The V gene is TRBV30, the J gene TRBJ2-1, with D perhaps TRBD1 (6 bases). V was clipped by 1 base and J by 0 bases, with 13 bases between them. CDR1 is GTSNPN and CDR2 is SVGIG in the germline V gene (reference sequence). This CDR3 has 16 residues. CDR3 residues: CAWSAGVGDSYNEQFF. The CDR3 DNA reads as TGTGCCTGGAGTGCAGGGGTTGGGGACTCCTACAATGAGCAGTTCTTC.

This chain connects TRBV28 to TRBJ2-2; D is uncertain. Germline V gene lookup returns CDR1 MDHEN and CDR2 SYDVKM. V lost 1 base and J 1 base, leaving 4 bases between the germline ends. The CDR3 contains 14 residues. The CDR3 sequence: CASSLLVNTGELFF. The CDR3 DNA is TGTGCCAGCAGTTTATTAGTGAACACCGGGGAGCTGTTTTTT.

This chain connects TRBV27 to TRBJ1-2, with 7 bases fitting TRBD1. With 2 bases clipped from V and 5 bases from J, the junction kept 14 bases outside the gene matches. Per germline, CDR1 MNHEY and CDR2 SMNVEV (reference sequence). This CDR3 has 17 amino acids. CDR3 DNA: TGTGCCAGCAGTTTAAGGCCTCCGGGACAGAACAGTTATGGCTACACCTTC. Residues: CASSLRPPGQNSYGYTF.

Notes on this clone: Other nucleotide sequences in the sample specify the same CDR3. The genes are TRBV27 and TRBJ2-7, with D tentatively TRBD1 (6 bases). V lost 2 bases and J lost 2, with 7 bases in between. CDR3 length: 13 amino acids. Germline CDR1 reads MNHEY; CDR2 reads SMNVEV (reference sequence). Here the CDR3 reads CASSLGGTYEQYF. The CDR3 bases are TGTGCCAGCAGTTTAGGGGGCACCTACGAGCAGTACTTC.